This T cell receptor (beta chain) derives from a study of cytomegalovirus exposure and HLA in healthy donors. Broader study findings: Both high specificity and high sensitivity reportedly marked the classifier's diagnosis of cytomegalovirus status. The study listed approximately 170 cytomegalovirus-associated TCR beta chains. Per a prior analysis, the majority of TCR beta V segments were productive roughly 87% or roughly 30% of the time.

As regards this clone: Antigen: not known.

The PCR was carried out with 60 Vbeta primers and 13 Jbeta primers. The assay was immunoSEQ multiplex PCR, and TCRdb's table has in-frame clones only and misses some. The data hold 210,000 or so clones, with over 70% observed a single time. With V trimmed by 3 bases and J by 5 bases, 5 bases remained unmatched. There are 15 residues in the CDR3. Per germline, CDR1 SGDLS and CDR2 YYNGEE. This receptor was identified in a boy aged 2 to 9 in good health and CMV-seronegative. V is TRBV9 and J is TRBJ2-5; 12 bases are shared with TRBD2. The sequenced sample was PBMCs. The CDR3 DNA reads TGTGCCAGCAGCGCGACTAGCGGGGGTATGGAGACCCAGTACTTC. This translates into CASSATSGGMETQYF. The whole variable domain, remainder taken from reference TRBV9 and TRBJ2-5, is DSGVTQTPKHLITATGQRVTLRCSPRSGDLSVYWYQQSLDQGLQFLIQYYNGEERAKGNILERFSAQQFPDLHSELNLSSLELGDSALYFCASSATSGGMETQYFGPGTRLLVL.